The rows below give T cell receptor beta chains drawn from one sample of a study of beta chain features in type 1 diabetes. TCRdb's copy holds only in-frame clones and misses some; the assay was immunoSEQ multiplex PCR. The sample holds 900,000 or so clones, 17% seen once. Sequencing was carried out using naive CD4+ T cells from blood. The receptors shown here come from a woman aged 18-29 years in good health. The CDR3 runs from the conserved cysteine through the conserved F or W. The D gene is left open where the match is weak. Clone sizes are given selectively: once, few, many, or a class where the clone is expanded.

cdr3_nt cdr3_aa clone_size d_call cdr3_length j_call v_call
TGCGCCAGCAGCTTCACGCCGGGACTAGCGGGCTACAATGAGCAGTTCTTC CASSFTPGLAGYNEQFF . TRBD2 17 TRBJ2-1 TRBV5-1
TGTGCCAGCAGCCTAAACGCGGGCAGCGGGACTGAAGCTTTCTTT CASSLNAGSGTEAFF few . 15 TRBJ1-1 TRBV7-8
TGTGCCAGCAGCCCCGGGTGGGCCCACGAGCAGTACTTC CASSPGWAHEQYF . . 13 TRBJ2-7 TRBV7-2
TGCGCCAGCAGTCAACCTCCCGTCCGCAATCAGCCCCAGCATTTT CASSQPPVRNQPQHF . . 15 TRBJ1-5 TRBV23-1
TGTGCCAGCAGTGGGGGCTTAGACACGTACGAGCAGTACTTC CASSGGLDTYEQYF few . 14 TRBJ2-7 TRBV2
TGTGCCAGCAGTTTCGCGGCTAGCGGGACCTACAATGAGCAGTTCTTC CASSFAASGTYNEQFF few TRBD2 16 TRBJ2-1 TRBV28
TGCGCCAGCAGCCAAGTATGGACCACTGAAGCTTTCTTT CASSQVWTTEAFF few . 13 TRBJ1-1 TRBV4-3
TGTGCCAGCAGTGGTCTAGCGGGATACAATGAGCAGTTCTTC CASSGLAGYNEQFF . TRBD2 14 TRBJ2-1 TRBV2
TGTGCCAGCAGCTACCTAGCGGGAGGGGGCACAGATACGCAGTATTTT CASSYLAGGGTDTQYF few TRBD2 16 TRBJ2-3 TRBV7-9
TGTGCCAGCAGCTTAACACTAGCGGCCGCCTACAATGAGCAGTTCTTC CASSLTLAAAYNEQFF . TRBD2 16 TRBJ2-1 TRBV7-2
TGTGCCAGCAGCTGGAGAACTGGAGATACGCAGTATTTT CASSWRTGDTQYF . . 13 TRBJ2-3 TRBV7-2
TGTGCCAGCAGTTTAGCCTCTGGCTACACCGGGGAGCTGTTTTTT CASSLASGYTGELFF . . 15 TRBJ2-2 TRBV28
TGTGCCAGCAGTGACCAGGGGAACTCACCCCTCCACTTT CASSDQGNSPLHF . . 13 TRBJ1-6 TRBV25-1
TGTGCCAGCAGCTCGGGACTAGCGGGGAGCTCCTACGAGCAGTACTTC CASSSGLAGSSYEQYF few TRBD2 16 TRBJ2-7 TRBV7-9
TGTGCCAGCAGCGTCGCAGATGTGGGGACCCAGTACTTC CASSVADVGTQYF . . 13 TRBJ2-5 TRBV7-2
TGCGCCAGCAGCCCTGGACAAGTTAGCACAGATACGCAGTATTTT CASSPGQVSTDTQYF few . 15 TRBJ2-3 TRBV5-1